Shown below are 18 T cell receptor beta chains from a single sample sequenced in a study of T cell repertoires in cytomegalovirus infection (dated by TCRdb to the late 2010s). The instrument given in TCRdb is Illumina HiSeq 1500. TCRdb cleaned the public reads at Q25 with fastp, built clones with MiXCR and kept in-frame beta chains. Here each entry gathers all rows of one CDR3 protein and keeps the most common genes and DNA. For this sample the table gives about 360,000 distinct CDR3 sequences, of which around 18% were detected only once. The ten largest clones capture approximately 10% of the sample. Sequenced material: PBMCs. The receptors here all came from a human donor in good health (CMV status not recorded). Some clones in this sample may be carry-over from other donors' samples.

This clonotype was seen repeatedly, ten times or more. V gene TRBV11-2 combines with J gene TRBJ2-7; D not resolved. The CDR3 covers 16 residues. The V gene's germline CDR1 is SGHAT and CDR2 FQNNGV. V lost 5 bases, J lost 4 bases, and 21 bases lay in between. The CDR3 sequence is CASSRLGSRLIYEQYF. CDR3 DNA sequence: TGTGCCAGCAGCCGCCTTGGGTCGAGGTTGATATACGAGCAGTACTTC.

The chain employs TRBV2 and TRBJ2-1; either TRBD1 or TRBD2 may fit D (5 bases each). The germline gives CDR1 SNHLY, CDR2 FYNNEI. This CDR3 is built from 15 residues. V shed 7 bases and J shed 0 bases, with 13 bases lying between them. CDR3 protein: CASKPGRRSYNEQFF. CDR3 coding DNA: TGTGCCAGCAAGCCGGGACGCCGCTCCTACAATGAGCAGTTCTTC.

This clonotype was observed many times. V is TRBV7-2 and J is TRBJ2-1, with 7 positions matching TRBD1. Per germline, CDR1 SGHTA and CDR2 FQGNSA. Unmatched junction bases numbered 19, after V lost 3 bases and J lost 2 bases. The CDR3 has 20 residues. The CDR3 protein is CASSFPAKGALSGTYNEQFF. The CDR3 DNA sequence: TGTGCCAGCAGCTTTCCAGCCAAGGGGGCCCTAAGCGGTACCTACAATGAGCAGTTCTTC.

The sample holds a few counts of this clonotype. V usage is TRBV4-1 and J usage is TRBJ1-5, with D possibly TRBD1 on 5 matching bases. Germline CDR1 MGHRA, CDR2 YSYEKL. V was clipped by 5 bases and J by 2 bases, with 13 bases between them. This CDR3 comprises 15 residues. CDR3 loop: CASSSDRIRNQPQHF. CDR3 nucleotide sequence: TGCGCCAGCAGCTCCGACAGAATTCGCAATCAGCCCCAGCATTTT.

This sequence joins TRBV28 and TRBJ1-2; D is uncertain. This CDR3 spans 12 amino acids. The germline V gene has CDR1 MDHEN and CDR2 SYDVKM. V lost 1 base and J 9 bases, leaving 9 bases between the germline ends. The chain's CDR3 is CASSLSRSSYTF. The CDR3 bases are TGTGCCAGCAGTTTATCCAGGAGTAGCTACACCTTC.

This clonotype was detected only a few times. The chain is built from TRBV19 and TRBJ1-5; weak D call: TRBD1 (6 bases). The CDR3 covers 15 residues. Germline assignment: CDR1 LNHDA and CDR2 SQIVND (reference sequence). The ends were cut back, 9 bases at V and 5 bases at J, with 20 bases in the middle. CDR3 protein: CASRRRGALHQPQHF. CDR3 DNA sequence: TGTGCCAGCCGCCGGCGGGGGGCCCTACATCAGCCCCAGCATTTT.

The chain's CDR3 is CASSLSSLQGHYGYTF. The DNA of the CDR3 is TGTGCCAGCAGCCTATCGTCCTTACAGGGACACTATGGCTACACCTTC. This chain connects TRBV7-2 to TRBJ1-2; tentative D call: TRBD1 (6 bases). The CDR3 has 16 residues. CDR1 SGHTA and CDR2 FQGNSA come from the germline V gene. Trimming shortened V by 5 bases and J by 3 bases, and 19 bases separated the two germline ends. The whole variable domain, filled in from reference TRBV7-2 and TRBJ1-2, reads GAGVSQSPSNKVTEKGKDVELRCDPISGHTALYWYRQSLGQGLEFLIYFQGNSAPDKSGLPSDRFSAERTGGSVSTLTIQRTQQEDSAVYLCASSLSSLQGHYGYTFGSGTRLTVV.

In its sample, this clonotype was seen a few times. V is TRBV20-1 and J is TRBJ2-1; 9 bases fit TRBD2. Trimming at V came to 3 bases and at J to 7 bases, leaving 7 bases not matched to a gene. This CDR3 is 14 amino acids long. Germline values: CDR1 DFQATT, CDR2 SNEGSKA (reference sequence). The DNA of the CDR3 is TGCAGTGCTAGGCTCCCTAGCGGGATTAATGAGCAGTTCTTC. Amino acids: CSARLPSGINEQFF.

This clonotype was recorded many times. The rearrangement joins TRBV7-2 to TRBJ2-3; 9 positions agree with TRBD2. The J segment lost 2 bases and the V segment lost 2 bases, leaving 5 bases of the junction unmatched. The germline gives CDR1 SGHTA, CDR2 FQGNSA. The CDR3 totals 16 residues. CDR3: CASSLSGLANTDTQYF. The CDR3 DNA sequence: TGTGCCAGCAGCTTAAGTGGACTAGCGAACACAGATACGCAGTATTTT.

A remark on this clonotype: A much bigger clone sits one base away, suggesting this may be a read error. The chain employs TRBV10-3 and TRBJ2-1; D gene uncertain. The CDR3 covers 11 residues. Looked up from germline, CDR1 is ENHRY and CDR2 is SYGVKD. The CDR3 region has the DNA TGTGCCATCATGGCCAGCGATGAGCGGTTCTTC. It specifies CAIMASDERFF.

This chain connects TRBV7-6 to TRBJ2-7, with 7 bases fitting TRBD1. This CDR3 is built from 14 residues. J lost 0 bases, V lost 4 bases, and 3 bases had no gene match. Per germline, CDR1 SGHVS and CDR2 FNYEAQ. Here the CDR3 DNA reads TGTGCCAGCAGCTCGGACAGGAGCTCCTACGAGCAGTACTTC. It yields the protein CASSSDRSSYEQYF.

The chain is built from TRBV7-2 and TRBJ2-3, with D perhaps TRBD2 (6 bases). This CDR3 region has 14 residues. The germline CDR1 and CDR2 sequences are SGHTA and FQGNSA. V lost 5 bases, J lost 6 bases, and 15 bases lay in between. The CDR3 coding sequence is TGTGCCAGCAGCCCCTTTGGGCGGGGCGATACGCAGTATTTT. It yields the protein CASSPFGRGDTQYF.

This clonotype showed up just a few times. This sequence joins TRBV19 and TRBJ1-5; weak D call: TRBD1 (5 bases). Germline V gene data show CDR1 as LNHDA and CDR2 as SQIVND (reference sequence). The germline V and J ends were trimmed by 7 bases and 4 bases, with 17 bases remaining between them. This CDR3 contains 15 residues. For the CDR3, the DNA is TGTGCCAGTAATAGGAAATTCAGGGATAATCAGCCCCAGCATTTT. Translating gives CASNRKFRDNQPQHF.

The chain uses TRBV24-1 and TRBJ2-3, with D perhaps matching TRBD2 (6 bases). From germline, CDR1 is KGHDR and CDR2 SFDVKD. The CDR3 runs 17 residues. V gave up 1 base and J gave up 1 base, with 14 bases separating them. CDR3 amino acids: CATSDFQAGQRTDTQYF. The CDR3, as DNA: TGTGCCACCAGTGATTTTCAAGCGGGCCAACGCACAGATACGCAGTATTTT.

The V call is TRBV19, the J call TRBJ1-1; 7 nucleotides match TRBD1. V was clipped by 4 bases and J by 4 bases; unmatched bases: 12. Germline V gives CDR1 LNHDA, CDR2 SQIVND (reference sequence). The CDR3 is made up of 16 amino acids. CDR3 sequence reads: CASSTHYDRASTEAFF. The DNA of the CDR3 is TGTGCCAGTAGTACACACTACGACAGGGCAAGCACTGAAGCTTTCTTT.

Only a few counts were recorded for this clonotype. J is TRBJ1-1 and V is TRBV6-2 or TRBV6-3; D not certain. Germline loops: CDR1 MNHEY, CDR2 SVGEGT. V was clipped by 6 bases and J by 1 base, with 12 bases between them. The CDR3 sequence is 14 residues long. The CDR3 loop is CASSYGPGNTEAFF. CDR3 DNA sequence: TGTGCCAGCAGCTACGGACCGGGGAACACTGAAGCTTTCTTT.

This clonotype has just a few counts. The V call is TRBV9, the J call TRBJ1-1, with 8 positions matching TRBD1. V lost 4 bases, J lost 4 bases, and 6 bases stayed unmatched. Germline V gene data show CDR1 as SGDLS and CDR2 as YYNGEE. The length of the CDR3 is 14 residues. The CDR3 spells CASSLSGGFTEAFF. The CDR3 DNA follows: TGTGCCAGCAGCCTATCAGGGGGCTTCACTGAAGCTTTCTTT.

This clonotype came up many times. J is TRBJ2-3 and V is TRBV7-2; D is uncertain. With 6 bases removed from V and 1 base from J, the gap between germline ends came to 8 bases. The CDR3 is 13 amino acids. Germline loops: CDR1 SGHTA, CDR2 FQGNSA. The CDR3 DNA reads as TGTGCCAGCAGGGATCGGCGCACAGATACGCAGTATTTT. Translating gives CASRDRRTDTQYF. Complete variable domain (other parts from reference TRBV7-2 and TRBJ2-3): GAGVSQSPSNKVTEKGKDVELRCDPISGHTALYWYRQSLGQGLEFLIYFQGNSAPDKSGLPSDRFSAERTGGSVSTLTIQRTQQEDSAVYLCASRDRRTDTQYFGPGTRLTVL.